The clone carrying this TCR beta chain appeared a few times. The data stem from a study of blood T cell repertoires in COVID-19. The CDR3 has 15 amino acids. CDR1 and CDR2 from the germline V gene are SEHNR and FQNEAQ (reference sequence). Trimming at V came to 5 bases and at J to 2 bases, leaving 7 bases not matched to a gene. Clinical histories supplied by participants themselves formed the basis of cohort assignment. Authors' analysis steps: It was from reference gene primer amplification that nucleated cell counts were estimated. The protocol was immunoSEQ multiplex PCR, while the TCRdb copy is restricted to in-frame clones and leaves out a portion. V, J and clone size are those of that table, while D and trimming were read from the DNA. Among approximately 300,000 clones, around 86% were seen once, and the ten largest hold less than 4.5%.

The receptor was isolated from a man aged 25 to 40 who had recovered from COVID-19. This rearrangement joins TRBV7-9 to TRBJ2-7, with 9 bases identical to TRBD1. The sample taken for sequencing was PBMCs or T cells enriched from blood (not recorded which). CDR3 amino acids: CASSPNRGRAYEQYF. CDR3 nucleotide sequence: TGTGCCAGCAGCCCAAACAGGGGGCGAGCCTACGAGCAGTACTTC.